This T cell receptor (beta chain) originates from a study of blood T cell repertoires in COVID-19. On the study more broadly: Collection of acute and convalescent COVID-19 samples took place in the United States, Italy and Spain.

Only in-frame clones appear in the TCRdb table, and some are missing; sequencing was by immunoSEQ multiplex PCR. The sample has roughly 150,000 clones, 65% to 85% seen once. CDR1 is SGHNT and CDR2 is YENEEA in the germline V gene. Trimming stripped 3 bases from V and 2 bases from J, with 13 bases between. This CDR3 is built from 15 residues. Material for sequencing was peripheral blood. This clonotype originated in a woman aged 70-85 years who had recovered from COVID-19. This chain connects TRBV11-3 to TRBJ2-5; maybe TRBD2 (6 bases). CDR3 amino acids: CASSLGRGVQETQYF. CDR3 DNA sequence: TGTGCCAGCAGCTTGGGGCGGGGTGTACAAGAGACCCAGTACTTC. The variable domain in full, completed from reference TRBV11-3 and TRBJ2-5, reads EAGVVQSPRYKIIEKKQPVAFWCNPISGHNTLYWYLQNLGQGPELLIRYENEEAVDDSQLPKDRFSAERLKGVDSTLKIQPAELGDSAVYLCASSLGRGVQETQYFGPGTRLLVL.